The sequence of this TCR beta chain was determined in a study of cytomegalovirus exposure and HLA in healthy donors. About the research overall: A data release that came early held 80 million to 95 million unique TCRs from HLA-typed donors. Points from the study as a whole: For TCR beta chains, V- and J-gene trimming was later linked to a missense DCLRE1C variant.

The CDR3 contains 14 residues. Trimming took 0 bases from V and 4 from J, leaving 8 bases between them. Germline CDR1 is LNHNV and CDR2 is YYDKDF (reference sequence). At collection, donors were nominally healthy, but unrecorded immune exposures were probable. The PCR was carried out with 60 Vbeta primers and 13 Jbeta primers. In the study's own analysis: In a later analysis, some 10 million of about 80 million unique beta chains occurred in at least two donors. The data were produced by immunoSEQ multiplex PCR, yet TCRdb's version contains in-frame clones alone and is incomplete. V, J and clone size reflect that table, while D and trimming were determined from the DNA. The sample lists over 150,000 clones, 75% to 85% occurring once. Worth noting for this clone: Its antigen is unknown.

The TCR was taken from a man aged 30 to 39 in good health and CMV-seropositive. The rearrangement joins TRBV15 to TRBJ2-3; D is unclear. The source material was PBMCs. The DNA for the CDR3 is TGTGCCACCAGCAGAGATACTGTTCCAGATACGCAGTATTTT. It translates to CATSRDTVPDTQYF.